This T cell receptor beta chain was identified during a study of T cells in localized non-small cell lung cancer. Whole-study findings and limits: Detection in adjacent lung was observed for a median approximately 52 of the top 100 tumor clones.

On this clone: Antigen specificity is unknown.

Produced via immunoSEQ multiplex PCR; TCRdb's table is partial and in-frame only. The table lists 10,000 to 12,000 clones, about 70% of them singletons. Sequenced material: peripheral blood, taken before any cancer treatment. The receptor's source is a male donor older than 55 with stage I lung adenocarcinoma.

This CDR3 is CASHGPFGAEAFF. DNA of the CDR3: TGTGCCAGCCACGGCCCCTTCGGCGCTGAAGCTTTCTTT. The J gene is TRBJ1-1, the V gene TRBV28; no definite D call. Germline CDR1 is MDHEN and CDR2 is SYDVKM. Trimming stripped 8 bases from V and 6 bases from J, with 16 bases between. CDR3 length: 13 residues. The entire variable domain, with the rest obtained from reference TRBV28 and TRBJ1-1, is as follows: DVKVTQSSRYLVKRTGEKVFLECVQDMDHENMFWYRQDPGLGLRLIYFSYDVKMKEKGDIPEGYSVSREKKERFSLILESASTNQTSMYLCASHGPFGAEAFFGQGTRLTVV.